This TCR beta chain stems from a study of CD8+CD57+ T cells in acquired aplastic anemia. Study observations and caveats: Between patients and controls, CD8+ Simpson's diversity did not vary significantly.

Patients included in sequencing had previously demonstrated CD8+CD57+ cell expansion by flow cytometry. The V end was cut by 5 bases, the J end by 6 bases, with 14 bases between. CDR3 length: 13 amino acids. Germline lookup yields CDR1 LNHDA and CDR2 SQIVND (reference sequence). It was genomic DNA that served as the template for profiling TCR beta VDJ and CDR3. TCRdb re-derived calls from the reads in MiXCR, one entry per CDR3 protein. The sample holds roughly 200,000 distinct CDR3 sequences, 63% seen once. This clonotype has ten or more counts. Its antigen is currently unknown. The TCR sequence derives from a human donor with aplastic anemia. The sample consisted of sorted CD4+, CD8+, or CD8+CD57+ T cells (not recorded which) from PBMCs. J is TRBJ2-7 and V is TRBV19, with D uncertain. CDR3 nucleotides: TGTGCCAGTAGTCTCACACGGACCGGCGAGCAGTACTTC. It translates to CASSLTRTGEQYF.